This entry lists 17 T cell receptor beta chains sequenced from one sample in a study of neurological immune-mediated disorders. Using its own MiXCR run on the 5' RACE reads, TCRdb lists one record per CDR3 protein. The repertoire holds about 82,000 distinct CDR3 sequences, 2% to 3% seen once, with about 1.1% in the top ten. The sequencing input was PBMCs. All receptors come from a woman between 25 and 40 years old with multiple sclerosis.

In this sample, this clonotype turned up many times. This chain links TRBV7-9 with TRBJ2-7; D gene uncertain. Trimming shortened V by 5 bases and J by 0 bases, and 8 bases separated the two germline ends. Per the germline V gene, CDR1 is SEHNR and CDR2 is FQNEAQ (reference sequence). The CDR3 length is 13 residues. The CDR3 loop is CASSLRGSYEQYF. CDR3 sequence (DNA): TGTGCCAGCAGCCTCCGTGGCTCCTACGAGCAGTACTTC.

This clonotype was recorded many times. This chain connects TRBV29-1 to TRBJ2-5, with D possibly matching TRBD1 (5 bases). Deletions cut 5 bases from V and 4 bases from J, with 8 bases between. Germline V gene sequence: CDR1 SQVTM, CDR2 ANQGSEA. This CDR3 spans 11 amino acids. CDR3 region: CSVPQGETQYF. DNA of the CDR3: TGCAGCGTTCCCCAGGGAGAGACCCAGTACTTC.

This clonotype was counted many times. V gene TRBV4-3 combines with J gene TRBJ2-3; possibly TRBD1 or TRBD2 for D (5 bases each). With 0 bases removed from V and 6 bases from J, the gap between germline ends came to 16 bases. The CDR3 is made up of 16 amino acids. Germline-derived CDR1 and CDR2 are LGHNA and YSLEER. CDR3 DNA: TGCGCCAGCAGCCAAGATATGGGTAGGGGAGCGGATACGCAGTATTTT. Translated, it gives CASSQDMGRGADTQYF.

There are many counts of this clonotype. This sequence joins TRBV27 and TRBJ2-2; D gene uncertain. The CDR3 has 12 amino acids. Germline V CDR1 and CDR2: MNHEY, SMNVEV (reference sequence). Trimming pared 3 bases from V and 6 bases from J, leaving 5 bases between. The CDR3 DNA reads TGTGCCAGCAGTTTTCGGGCCGGGGAGCTGTTTTTT. Protein: CASSFRAGELFF.

This clonotype appeared many times. The chain joins TRBV20-1 to TRBJ2-3, with a weak D call TRBD1 (5 bases). V lost 1 base and J lost 0, with 14 bases in between. From germline, CDR1 is DFQATT and CDR2 SNEGSKA (reference sequence). CDR3 length: 16 residues. The CDR3 here is CSARVVGVTSTDTQYF. In DNA form, the CDR3 reads TGCAGTGCTAGAGTTGTAGGGGTAACTAGCACAGATACGCAGTATTTT.

This clonotype was seen many times. This chain uses TRBV24-1 with TRBJ2-3; 14 nucleotides match TRBD2. The ends lost 4 bases at V and 6 bases at J; junction bases unmatched: 8. The CDR3 length is 17 residues. Germline V gives CDR1 KGHDR, CDR2 SFDVKD. The DNA for the CDR3 is TGTGCCACCAGTGAACAACGGACTAGCGGGAGGAGGGATACGCAGTATTTT. This gives the protein CATSEQRTSGRRDTQYF.

This clonotype has a count of ten or more. The V call is TRBV2, the J call TRBJ2-3; D unclear. Germline assignment: CDR1 SNHLY and CDR2 FYNNEI. CDR3 length: 12 residues. V was cut by 8 bases and J by 0 bases, with 6 bases left in between. The CDR3 bases are TGTGCCAGCGCACTTAGCACAGATACGCAGTATTTT. Amino acid sequence: CASALSTDTQYF.

At least ten counts were recorded for this clonotype. The chain joins TRBV7-9 to TRBJ1-1; D remains ambiguous. Per the germline V gene, CDR1 is SEHNR and CDR2 is FQNEAQ (reference sequence). Trimming cost V 5 bases and J 3 bases, with 19 bases left between them. This CDR3 region has 16 residues. In nucleotides, the CDR3 is TGTGCCAGCAGCCAAGCGGTTCCCGAAGTGGACACTGAAGCTTTCTTT. It specifies CASSQAVPEVDTEAFF.

This clonotype was detected ten times or more. This chain links TRBV4-3 with TRBJ2-7, with 8 positions matching TRBD1. The germline V gene encodes CDR1 LGHNA and CDR2 YSLEER. This CDR3 region has 15 residues. Germline trimming cut 4 bases from V and 3 bases from J; bases unmatched to any gene: 8. The CDR3 DNA reads TGCGCCAGCAGCCCGGGTAGGACAGGGCACTACGAGCAGTACTTC. Translated, it gives CASSPGRTGHYEQYF.

This clonotype was detected ten times or more. This chain links TRBV6-6 with TRBJ1-1; 9 bases line up with TRBD1. V shed 5 bases, J shed 4 bases, and the junction held 2 bases outside the gene matches. The CDR3 has 13 amino acids. From germline, CDR1 is MNHNY and CDR2 SVGAGI (reference sequence). CDR3 region: CASSDRGSTEAFF. The CDR3 DNA sequence: TGTGCCAGCAGTGACAGGGGGAGCACTGAAGCTTTCTTT.

This clonotype occurred many times. The chain is built from TRBV29-1 and TRBJ2-1, with TRBD2 as a possible D gene (5 bases). The CDR3 is 12 residues long. From germline, CDR1 is SQVTM and CDR2 ANQGSEA. V was trimmed by 4 bases and J by 6 bases, leaving 10 bases between them. CDR3 sequence reads: CSVGPSGNEQFF. The CDR3 nucleotides are TGCAGCGTTGGGCCCAGCGGCAATGAGCAGTTCTTC.

This clonotype has at least ten counts. CDR3 sequence: CASSFKGDSSSYEQYF. The CDR3 nucleotides are TGTGCCAGCAGCTTTAAGGGGGACAGTAGCTCCTACGAGCAGTACTTC. This chain links TRBV7-2 with TRBJ2-7, with 7 positions matching TRBD1. This CDR3 region has 16 residues. Looked up from germline, CDR1 is SGHTA and CDR2 is FQGNSA. V shed 3 bases, J shed 0 bases, and the junction held 8 bases outside the gene matches.

This clonotype came up many times. This sequence joins TRBV6-6 and TRBJ2-7; D gene unclear. The CDR3 is made up of 16 amino acids. Germline loops: CDR1 MNHNY, CDR2 SVGAGI (reference sequence). V lost 6 bases to trimming and J lost 4 bases, with 22 bases between them. CDR3 coding DNA: TGTGCCAGCAGCTATGCACACTCCAGCCTAAGATACGAGCAGTACTTC. Translated: CASSYAHSSLRYEQYF.

This clonotype was seen repeatedly, ten times or more. The genes are TRBV7-9 and TRBJ2-6; D is undetermined. The CDR3 is 15 amino acids. CDR1 is SEHNR and CDR2 is FQNEAQ in the germline V gene (reference sequence). V shed 0 bases and J shed 0 bases, with 3 bases lying between them. The CDR3, as DNA: TGTGCCAGCAGCTTAGCTCCCTCTGGGGCCAACGTCCTGACTTTC. This codes for CASSLAPSGANVLTF.

This clonotype has ten or more counts. This sequence joins TRBV20-1 and TRBJ2-7; 9 nucleotides agree with TRBD2. Per germline, CDR1 DFQATT and CDR2 SNEGSKA (reference sequence). CDR3 length: 15 amino acids. V lost 0 bases, J lost 4 bases, and 7 bases stayed unmatched. The CDR3 spells CSARDLGLAPYEQYF. Here the CDR3 DNA reads TGCAGTGCTAGAGACCTGGGACTAGCTCCATACGAGCAGTACTTC.

The sample holds many counts of this clonotype. This sequence joins TRBV6-6 and TRBJ2-7; TRBD2 agrees at 9 bases. Trimming cost V 10 bases and J 5 bases; bases outside gene matches: 9. The CDR3 contains 13 residues. Per the germline V gene, CDR1 is MNHNY and CDR2 is SVGAGI (reference sequence). The CDR3 DNA sequence: TGTGCCACAACTCTAGCGGGATGGGACGAGCAGTACTTC. Translation: CATTLAGWDEQYF.

In its sample, this clonotype was seen many times. CDR3 amino acids: CASSFLGTSTDTQYF. CDR3 DNA sequence: TGTGCCAGCAGCTTCTTAGGGACTAGCACAGATACGCAGTATTTT. This chain connects TRBV7-2 to TRBJ2-3, with a weak D call TRBD2 (6 bases). This CDR3 is built from 15 residues. V shed 3 bases and J shed 0 bases, with 10 bases lying between them. CDR1 is SGHTA and CDR2 is FQGNSA in the germline V gene.